Sequencing of this T cell receptor beta chain was carried out in a study of T cell repertoires in cytomegalovirus infection. Overall study: Public TCR beta signatures were indicative of both CMV infection and a matching HLA type.

This CDR3 is built from 15 residues. The V gene lost 5 bases and the J gene lost 0 bases, with 13 bases spanning the gap. Per the germline V gene, CDR1 is SGHTA and CDR2 is FQGTGA. Findings of the study overall: Based on cumulative public TCR beta family frequency, carriers of CMV plus the relevant HLA were identified. The study found HLA-C-restricted CMV-specific TCR beta clonotypes dominating the ex vivo response.

One entry per CDR3 protein results from TCRdb running MiXCR on the reads. Counted here are hundreds of thousands of distinct CDR3 sequences, 35% to 45% occurring once; the ten biggest clones make up around 2.8%. As concerns this clonotype: Its antigen is unknown.

The chain recombines TRBV7-3 with TRBJ1-1; D ambiguous. The clonotype comes from a human donor in good health (CMV status not recorded). Some clones in this sample may be carry-over from other donors' samples. Sequenced material: PBMCs. CDR3 nucleotide sequence: TGTGCCAGCAGCCGGTCGTCGGGGATGAACACTGAAGCTTTCTTT. Amino acid sequence: CASSRSSGMNTEAFF.